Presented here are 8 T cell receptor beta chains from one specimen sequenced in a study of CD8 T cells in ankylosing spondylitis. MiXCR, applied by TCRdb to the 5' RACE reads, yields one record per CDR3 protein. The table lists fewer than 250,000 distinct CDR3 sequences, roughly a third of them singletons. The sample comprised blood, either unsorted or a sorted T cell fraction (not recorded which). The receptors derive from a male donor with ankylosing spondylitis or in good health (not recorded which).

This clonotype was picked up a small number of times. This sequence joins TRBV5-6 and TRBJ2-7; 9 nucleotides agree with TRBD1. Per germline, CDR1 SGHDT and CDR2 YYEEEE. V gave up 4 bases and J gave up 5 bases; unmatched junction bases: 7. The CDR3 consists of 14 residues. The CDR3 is CASSTGQGWHEQYF. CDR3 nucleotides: TGTGCCAGCAGCACGGGACAGGGTTGGCACGAGCAGTACTTC.

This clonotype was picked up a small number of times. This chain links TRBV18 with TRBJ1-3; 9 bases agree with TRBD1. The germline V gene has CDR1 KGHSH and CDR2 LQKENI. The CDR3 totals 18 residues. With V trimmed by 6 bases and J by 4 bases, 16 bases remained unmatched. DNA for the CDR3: TGTGCCAGCTCGCGACCCTTCGCACAGGGGGCTTTCGGAAACACCATATATTTT. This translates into CASSRPFAQGAFGNTIYF.

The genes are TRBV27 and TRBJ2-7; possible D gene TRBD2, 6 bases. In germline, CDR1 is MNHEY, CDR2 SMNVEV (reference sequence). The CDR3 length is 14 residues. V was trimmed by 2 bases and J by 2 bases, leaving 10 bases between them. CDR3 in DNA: TGTGCCAGCAGTTTAGCGGGGCGGCCCTACGAGCAGTACTTC. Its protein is CASSLAGRPYEQYF.

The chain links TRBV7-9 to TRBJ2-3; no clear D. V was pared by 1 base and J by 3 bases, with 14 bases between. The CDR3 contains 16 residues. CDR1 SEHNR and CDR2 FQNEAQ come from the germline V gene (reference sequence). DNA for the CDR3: TGTGCCAGCAGCTTAGGGTCACTGATTAGGACAGATACGCAGTATTTT. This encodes CASSLGSLIRTDTQYF.

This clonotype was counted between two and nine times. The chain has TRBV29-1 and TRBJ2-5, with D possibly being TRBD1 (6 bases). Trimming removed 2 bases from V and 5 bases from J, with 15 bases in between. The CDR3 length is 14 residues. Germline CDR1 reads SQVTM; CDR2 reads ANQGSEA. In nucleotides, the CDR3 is TGCAGCGTTGAAAGGGGGACCCTAGGGGAGACCCAGTACTTC. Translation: CSVERGTLGETQYF.

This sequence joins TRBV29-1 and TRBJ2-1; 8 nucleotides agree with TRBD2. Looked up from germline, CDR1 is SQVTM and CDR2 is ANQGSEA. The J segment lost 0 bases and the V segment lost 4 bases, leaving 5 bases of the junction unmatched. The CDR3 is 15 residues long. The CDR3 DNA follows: TGCAGCGTTGTGAAGCGGGGGAACTCCTACAATGAGCAGTTCTTC. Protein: CSVVKRGNSYNEQFF.

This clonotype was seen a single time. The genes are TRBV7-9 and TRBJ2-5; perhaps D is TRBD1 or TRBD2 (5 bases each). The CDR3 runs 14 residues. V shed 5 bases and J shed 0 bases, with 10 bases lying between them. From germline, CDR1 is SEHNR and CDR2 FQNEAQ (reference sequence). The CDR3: CASSLGTNQETQYF. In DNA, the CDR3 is TGTGCCAGCAGCCTAGGGACCAACCAAGAGACCCAGTACTTC.

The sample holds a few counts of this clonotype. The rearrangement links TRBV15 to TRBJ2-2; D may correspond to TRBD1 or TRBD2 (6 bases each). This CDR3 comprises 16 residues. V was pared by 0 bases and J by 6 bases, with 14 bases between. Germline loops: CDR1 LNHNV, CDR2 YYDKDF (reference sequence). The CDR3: CATSRDAGGGSGELFF. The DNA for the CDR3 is TGTGCCACCAGCAGAGATGCCGGGGGCGGGTCCGGGGAGCTGTTTTTT.